These 24 T cell receptor beta chains were all obtained from the same sample, sequenced in a study of T cells after yellow fever vaccination. Each CDR3 protein is one row after TCRdb ran MiXCR on the 5' RACE reads. This sample carries over 65,000 distinct CDR3 sequences, approximately 12% of them seen once, and the ten largest clones take roughly 24%. Here the sequenced sample was CD8+ T cells not binding an NS4B(214-222) dextramer, sorted from PBMCs, taken roughly 20 days after the first yellow fever vaccination. These receptors were obtained from a man in his late teens or twenties who received the YFV17D yellow fever vaccine.

This clonotype has more than one count but fewer than ten. V usage is TRBV20-1 and J usage is TRBJ2-2, with D unresolved. The CDR3 extends over 11 amino acids. V lost 0 bases and J lost 8, with 4 bases in between. The germline CDR1 and CDR2 sequences are DFQATT and SNEGSKA (reference sequence). The CDR3 DNA is TGCAGTGCTAGAGATTTTGGGGAGCTGTTTTTT. Amino acid sequence: CSARDFGELFF.

The chain uses TRBV6-5 and TRBJ2-2; D may be TRBD2 (6 bases). Deletions cut 0 bases from V and 10 bases from J, with 24 bases between. Germline lookup yields CDR1 MNHEY and CDR2 SVGAGI. The CDR3 is 18 residues long. CDR3: CASSYSASRGPKNEELFF. In nucleotides, the CDR3 is TGTGCCAGCAGTTACTCCGCCTCGCGGGGCCCGAAGAACGAGGAGCTGTTTTTT.

This clonotype appeared a single time. One base away lies a much larger clone, so this may be a sequencing read error. The rearrangement uses TRBV13 and TRBJ1-2; D unresolved. CDR3 length equals 17 residues. In germline, CDR1 is PRHDT, CDR2 FYEKMQ (reference sequence). The CDR3 here is CASSWRYSSDRHYGNTF. The CDR3 DNA is TGTGCCAGCAGCTGGAGGTATTCGTCAGACCGACACTATGGCAACACCTTC.

The J gene is TRBJ2-7, the V gene TRBV5-5; 11 bases agree with TRBD2. V was clipped by 0 bases and J by 1 base; unmatched bases: 0. This CDR3 has 15 residues. The V gene's germline CDR1 is SGHKS and CDR2 YYEKEE (reference sequence). The DNA of the CDR3 is TGTGCCAGCAGCTTGGGACTAGCGGGGTCCTACGAGCAGTACTTC. Translating gives CASSLGLAGSYEQYF. Using reference TRBV5-5 and TRBJ2-7 for the parts outside the CDR3, the full variable domain is DAGVTQSPTHLIKTRGQQVTLRCSPISGHKSVSWYQQVLGQGPQFIFQYYEKEERGRGNFPDRFSARQFPNYSSELNVNALLLGDSALYLCASSLGLAGSYEQYFGPGTRLTVT.

This clonotype was found a few times. This chain uses TRBV27 with TRBJ2-5; TRBD2 aligns across 7 bases. Trimming removed 5 bases from V and 4 bases from J; junction bases left unmatched: 10. Germline V gene data show CDR1 as MNHEY and CDR2 as SMNVEV (reference sequence). CDR3 length equals 15 residues. For the CDR3, the DNA is TGTGCCAGCAGTCCCCTTCCGGGAGGCTCAGAGACCCAGTACTTC. This gives the protein CASSPLPGGSETQYF.

This clonotype was counted between two and nine times. The chain carries TRBV20-1 and TRBJ2-3; weak D call: TRBD2 (6 bases). The CDR3 spans 13 residues. The germline CDR1 and CDR2 sequences are DFQATT and SNEGSKA (reference sequence). Trimming left V 6 bases short and J 3 bases short, with 13 bases between. The CDR3 nucleotides are TGCAGTGCATTTACTAGCAGGACAGATACGCAGTATTTT. Encoded protein: CSAFTSRTDTQYF.

This clonotype has a handful of counts. The chain has TRBV29-1 and TRBJ1-1, with a tentative D call TRBD1 (6 bases). Germline loops: CDR1 SQVTM, CDR2 ANQGSEA. The V gene lost 0 bases and the J gene lost 6 bases, with 20 bases spanning the gap. The CDR3 has 16 residues. CDR3 loop: CSVEETGQETGAEAFF. CDR3 nucleotide sequence: TGCAGCGTTGAAGAAACAGGGCAGGAGACTGGCGCTGAAGCTTTCTTT.

This clonotype was recorded a few times. The chain links TRBV25-1 to TRBJ2-2; 8 bases are a match to TRBD1. V lost 6 bases to trimming and J lost 5 bases; unmatched junction nucleotides: 5. CDR1 and CDR2 (germline): MGHDK, SYGVNS. This CDR3 has 14 residues. CDR3 region: CASRTGVRTGELFF. The DNA for the CDR3 is TGTGCCAGCAGGACAGGGGTCCGGACCGGGGAGCTGTTTTTT.

This clonotype was observed a few times. The V call is TRBV7-9, the J call TRBJ1-1; no definite D call. The CDR3 totals 15 residues. V lost 3 bases, J lost 0 bases, and 11 bases lay in between. Germline CDR1 and CDR2: SEHNR and FQNEAQ (reference sequence). CDR3: CASSLKAGVNTEAFF. The CDR3 DNA is TGTGCCAGCAGCTTGAAGGCAGGAGTGAACACTGAAGCTTTCTTT.

The rearrangement links TRBV4-1 to TRBJ2-5, with D perhaps matching TRBD1 (5 bases). Looked up from germline, CDR1 is MGHRA and CDR2 is YSYEKL. Trimming removed 3 bases from V and 0 bases from J, with 14 bases in between. This CDR3 comprises 16 residues. The CDR3 loop is CASSHRAQVNQETQYF. CDR3 bases: TGCGCCAGCAGCCACAGGGCACAGGTGAACCAAGAGACCCAGTACTTC.

The chain has TRBV2 and TRBJ2-7, with D perhaps matching TRBD1 or TRBD2 (5 bases each). This CDR3 contains 15 residues. V was clipped by 3 bases and J by 2 bases, with 14 bases between them. Germline V gene sequence: CDR1 SNHLY, CDR2 FYNNEI. The CDR3 spells CASSEGVPTTYEQYF. DNA of the CDR3: TGTGCCAGCAGTGAGGGGGTCCCAACGACCTACGAGCAGTACTTC.

This clonotype was seen ten or more times. The chain links TRBV11-2 to TRBJ1-1; tentative D call: TRBD1 (5 bases). CDR1 is SGHAT, CDR2 FQNNGV, per germline. The CDR3 loop spans 13 amino acids. V lost 3 bases, J lost 7 bases, and 12 bases lay in between. The DNA for the CDR3 is TGTGCCAGCAGCTTCAAGGGGCGGGTTGAAGCTTTCTTT. Encoded protein: CASSFKGRVEAFF.

There are a few counts of this clonotype. The DNA of the CDR3 is TGTGCCAGCAGTTTATCGCCGGCCCTGAGTCCCCTCCACTTT. Translated, it gives CASSLSPALSPLHF. The chain recombines TRBV27 with TRBJ1-6; D gene uncertain. There are 14 residues in the CDR3. Germline assignment: CDR1 MNHEY and CDR2 SMNVEV (reference sequence). Trimming removed 0 bases from V and 13 bases from J, with 13 bases in between.

This clonotype has a handful of counts. The chain recombines TRBV6-5 with TRBJ2-5; no reliable D call. Trimming removed 0 bases at V and 0 bases at J, with 5 bases between. CDR1 and CDR2 from the germline V gene are MNHEY and SVGAGI. CDR3 length equals 14 residues. CDR3 coding DNA: TGTGCCAGCAGTTACTCCGGCGACCAAGAGACCCAGTACTTC. It specifies CASSYSGDQETQYF.

The chain combines TRBV4-3 with TRBJ2-5; D unclear. Germline V CDR1 and CDR2: LGHNA, YSLEER. This CDR3 spans 15 amino acids. Between the trimmed V and J ends, which lost 1 base and 3 bases, there was a span of 12 bases. The DNA for the CDR3 is TGCGCCAGCAGCCAAGGTCGGGCGGTAGAAGAGACCCAGTACTTC. Its translation: CASSQGRAVEETQYF.

The chain combines TRBV6-5 with TRBJ1-1; D uncertain. Germline values: CDR1 MNHEY, CDR2 SVGAGI. The CDR3 consists of 14 residues. Trimming pared 0 bases from V and 3 bases from J, leaving 8 bases between. In DNA form, the CDR3 reads TGTGCCAGCAGTTACTCGGGTGTCCACACTGAAGCTTTCTTT. Translating gives CASSYSGVHTEAFF.

The gene calls are TRBV12-3 or TRBV12-4 and TRBJ2-5; D unclear. The CDR3 has 12 amino acids. Deletions cut 6 bases from V and 5 bases from J, with 10 bases between. CDR3 coding DNA: TGTGCCAGCAGATGGGTAGGCGAGACCCAGTACTTC. Protein: CASRWVGETQYF.

This clonotype was seen more than once but under ten times. V gene TRBV7-9 combines with J gene TRBJ1-1; tentatively, D is TRBD1 (5 bases). CDR1 is SEHNR, CDR2 FQNEAQ, per germline (reference sequence). V dropped 1 base and J dropped 7 bases, with 16 bases sitting between them. The CDR3 is 15 amino acids. CDR3 nucleotides: TGTGCCAGCAGCTTAGAGATGGGGGTGTCGCGTGAAGCTTTCTTT. Translation: CASSLEMGVSREAFF.

This sequence joins TRBV7-6 and TRBJ2-3; D is undetermined. V was pared by 5 bases and J by 3 bases, with 12 bases between. The CDR3 has 14 amino acids. The V gene's germline CDR1 is SGHVS and CDR2 FNYEAQ. The CDR3 reads CASSGKGGTDTQYF. In nucleotides, the CDR3 is TGTGCCAGCAGCGGTAAGGGTGGGACAGATACGCAGTATTTT. Together with reference TRBV7-6 and TRBJ2-3, the CDR3 gives the full variable domain: GAGVSQSPRYKVTKRGQDVALRCDPISGHVSLYWYRQALGQGPEFLTYFNYEAQQDKSGLPNDRFSAERPEGSISTLTIQRTEQRDSAMYRCASSGKGGTDTQYFGPGTRLTVL.

The rearrangement uses TRBV12-3 or TRBV12-4 and TRBJ2-5; D is perhaps TRBD1 (5 bases). Trimming pared 4 bases from V and 4 bases from J, leaving 13 bases between. CDR3 length: 14 residues. This CDR3 reads CASSWTERGETQYF. CDR3 bases: TGTGCCAGCAGTTGGACGGAAAGGGGAGAGACCCAGTACTTC.

The chain links TRBV29-1 to TRBJ2-3; TRBD2 matches 10 bases. The ends lost 8 bases at V and 7 bases at J; junction bases unmatched: 12. Germline V gene lookup returns CDR1 SQVTM and CDR2 ANQGSEA. There are 14 residues in the CDR3. CDR3 in DNA: TGCAGCCCGAGAGCGGGGGGGGTCCGAAATACGCAGTATTTT. Translating it yields CSPRAGGVRNTQYF.

The genes are TRBV20-1 and TRBJ2-7, with D possibly matching TRBD1 (7 bases). The CDR3 contains 14 residues. V shed 6 bases and J shed 3 bases, with 18 bases lying between them. CDR1 and CDR2 (germline): DFQATT, SNEGSKA (reference sequence). The CDR3: CSARGAKEYYEQYF. The CDR3 region has the DNA TGCAGTGCCAGGGGGGCAAAAGAATACTACGAGCAGTACTTC.

This clonotype was seen only a few times. The V and J genes are TRBV27 and TRBJ2-3; D gene ambiguous. Germline V gives CDR1 MNHEY, CDR2 SMNVEV (reference sequence). The CDR3 has 14 residues. V was cut by 0 bases and J by 6 bases, with 10 bases left in between. In DNA, the CDR3 is TGTGCCAGCAGTTTATCCCCCGGGTTGGATACGCAGTATTTT. This gives the protein CASSLSPGLDTQYF.

This sequence joins TRBV7-3 and TRBJ2-2; possible D gene TRBD1, 6 bases. Germline V lookup: CDR1 SGHTA, CDR2 FQGTGA. The ends were cut back, 5 bases at V and 4 bases at J, with 11 bases in the middle. CDR3 length: 14 amino acids. This CDR3 is CASSPTGLTGELFF. The CDR3 DNA reads as TGTGCCAGCAGCCCTACAGGGCTCACCGGGGAGCTGTTTTTT.